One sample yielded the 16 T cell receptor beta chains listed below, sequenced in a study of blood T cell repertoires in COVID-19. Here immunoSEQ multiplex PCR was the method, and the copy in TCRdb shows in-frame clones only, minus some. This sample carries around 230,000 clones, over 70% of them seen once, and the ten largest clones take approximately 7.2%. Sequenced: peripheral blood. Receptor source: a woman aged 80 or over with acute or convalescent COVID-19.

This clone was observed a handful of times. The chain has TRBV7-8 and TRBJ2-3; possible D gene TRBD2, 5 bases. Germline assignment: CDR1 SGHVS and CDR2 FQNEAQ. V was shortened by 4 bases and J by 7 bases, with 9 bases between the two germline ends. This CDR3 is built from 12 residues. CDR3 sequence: CASSSPGNTQYF. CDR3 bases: TGTGCCAGCAGCTCCCCGGGGAATACGCAGTATTTT.

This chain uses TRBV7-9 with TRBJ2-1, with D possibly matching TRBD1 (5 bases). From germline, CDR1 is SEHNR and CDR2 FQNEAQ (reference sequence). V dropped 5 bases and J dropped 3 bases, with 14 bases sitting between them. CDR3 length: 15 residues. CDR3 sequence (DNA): TGTGCCAGCAGCCTCCTTCCAGGGAACTACAATGAGCAGTTCTTC. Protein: CASSLLPGNYNEQFF.

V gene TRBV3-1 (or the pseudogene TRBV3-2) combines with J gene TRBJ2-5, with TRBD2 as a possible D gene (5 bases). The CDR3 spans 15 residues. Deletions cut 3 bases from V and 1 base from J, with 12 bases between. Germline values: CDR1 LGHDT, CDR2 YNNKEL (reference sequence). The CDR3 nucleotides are TGTGCCAGCAGCCACGAGGGTCTGTTCCAAGAGACCCAGTACTTC. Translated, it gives CASSHEGLFQETQYF.

The CDR3 DNA reads TGTGCCAGCAGCCCACTCGGCGGGAGAGAGACCCAGTACTTC. This sequence encodes CASSPLGGRETQYF. J is TRBJ2-5 and V is TRBV3-1 (or the pseudogene TRBV3-2); TRBD2 matches at 7 bases. J gave up 4 bases and V 4 bases, and 6 bases lay outside the gene matches. Germline V gene lookup returns CDR1 LGHDT and CDR2 YNNKEL (reference sequence). This CDR3 contains 14 residues.

The DNA for the CDR3 is TGCGCCAGCAGCTTGGCCCTAGCGGGGGCCGGCACCGGGGAGCTGTTTTTT. Its translation: CASSLALAGAGTGELFF. The chain is built from TRBV5-1 and TRBJ2-2, with TRBD2 matching over 10 bases. CDR1 and CDR2 from the germline V gene are SGHRS and YFSETQ. V lost 0 bases and J lost 4; bases outside the gene matches: 6. The length of the CDR3 is 17 residues.

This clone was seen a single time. CDR3 DNA: TGCGCCAGCAGCTGGGCGGGACGGGTGTATGGCTACACCTTC. It specifies CASSWAGRVYGYTF. This chain uses TRBV5-1 with TRBJ1-2; possibly TRBD1 for D (5 bases). The CDR3 has 14 residues. From germline, CDR1 is SGHRS and CDR2 YFSETQ. V was cut by 3 bases and J by 5 bases, with 14 bases left in between.

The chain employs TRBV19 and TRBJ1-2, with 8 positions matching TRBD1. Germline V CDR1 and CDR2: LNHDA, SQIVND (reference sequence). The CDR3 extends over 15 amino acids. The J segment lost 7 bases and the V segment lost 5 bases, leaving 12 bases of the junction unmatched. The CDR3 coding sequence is TGTGCCAGTAGTTCCCAGGACAGGGTATCTTTTGGCTACACCTTC. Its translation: CASSSQDRVSFGYTF.

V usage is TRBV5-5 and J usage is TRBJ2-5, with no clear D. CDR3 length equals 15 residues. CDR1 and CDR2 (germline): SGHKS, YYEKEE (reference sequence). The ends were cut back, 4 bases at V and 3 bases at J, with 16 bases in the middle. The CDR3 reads CASSPLFSAEETQYF. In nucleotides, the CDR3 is TGTGCCAGCAGCCCGTTGTTTTCCGCGGAAGAGACCCAGTACTTC.

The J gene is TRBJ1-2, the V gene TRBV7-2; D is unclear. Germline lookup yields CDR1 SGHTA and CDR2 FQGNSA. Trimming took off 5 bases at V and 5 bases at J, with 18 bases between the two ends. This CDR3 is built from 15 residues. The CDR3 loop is CASSPLTGGRYGYTF. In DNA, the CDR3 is TGTGCCAGCAGCCCCCTAACGGGCGGGAGGTATGGCTACACCTTC.

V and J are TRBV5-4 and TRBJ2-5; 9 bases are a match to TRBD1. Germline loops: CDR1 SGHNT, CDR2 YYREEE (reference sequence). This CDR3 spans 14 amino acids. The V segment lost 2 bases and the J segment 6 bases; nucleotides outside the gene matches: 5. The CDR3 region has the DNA TGTGCCAGCAGCTTAATCACAGGGGGCCAGACCCAGTACTTC. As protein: CASSLITGGQTQYF.

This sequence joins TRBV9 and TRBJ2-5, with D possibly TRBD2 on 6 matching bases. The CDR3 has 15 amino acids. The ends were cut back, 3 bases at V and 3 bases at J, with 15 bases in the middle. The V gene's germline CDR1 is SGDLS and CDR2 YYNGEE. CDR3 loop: CASSDTGTDEETQYF. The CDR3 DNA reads TGTGCCAGCAGCGATACCGGGACTGACGAAGAGACCCAGTACTTC.

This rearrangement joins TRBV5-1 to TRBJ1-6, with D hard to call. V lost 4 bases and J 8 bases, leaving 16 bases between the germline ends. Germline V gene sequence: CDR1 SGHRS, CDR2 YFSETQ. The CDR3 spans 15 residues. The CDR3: CASSAGGRRDSPLHF. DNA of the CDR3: TGCGCCAGCAGCGCAGGCGGGAGGAGGGATTCACCCCTCCACTTT.

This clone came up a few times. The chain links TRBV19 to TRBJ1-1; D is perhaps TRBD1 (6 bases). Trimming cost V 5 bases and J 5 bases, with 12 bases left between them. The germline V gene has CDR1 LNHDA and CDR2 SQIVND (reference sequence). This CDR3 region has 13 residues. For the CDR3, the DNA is TGTGCCAGTAGTGGGGGGGCGTTTACTGAAGCTTTCTTT. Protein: CASSGGAFTEAFF.

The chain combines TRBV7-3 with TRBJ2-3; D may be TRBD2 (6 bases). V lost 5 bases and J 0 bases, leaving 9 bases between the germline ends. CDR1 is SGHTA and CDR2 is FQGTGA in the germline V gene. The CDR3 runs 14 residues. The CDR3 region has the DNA TGTGCCAGCAGCCAAAGCGGGAGCACAGATACGCAGTATTTT. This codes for CASSQSGSTDTQYF.

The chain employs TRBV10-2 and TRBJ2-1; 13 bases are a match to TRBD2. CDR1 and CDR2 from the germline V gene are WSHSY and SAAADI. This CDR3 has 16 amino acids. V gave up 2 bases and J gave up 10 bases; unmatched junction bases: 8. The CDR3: CASSEPGLAGQREQFF. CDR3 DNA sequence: TGCGCCAGCAGTGAGCCGGGACTAGCGGGACAACGAGAGCAGTTCTTC.

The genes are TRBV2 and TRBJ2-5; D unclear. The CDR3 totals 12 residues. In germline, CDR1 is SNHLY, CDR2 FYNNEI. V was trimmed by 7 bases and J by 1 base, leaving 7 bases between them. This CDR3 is CASMRFQETQYF. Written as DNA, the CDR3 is TGTGCCAGCATGAGGTTCCAAGAGACCCAGTACTTC.